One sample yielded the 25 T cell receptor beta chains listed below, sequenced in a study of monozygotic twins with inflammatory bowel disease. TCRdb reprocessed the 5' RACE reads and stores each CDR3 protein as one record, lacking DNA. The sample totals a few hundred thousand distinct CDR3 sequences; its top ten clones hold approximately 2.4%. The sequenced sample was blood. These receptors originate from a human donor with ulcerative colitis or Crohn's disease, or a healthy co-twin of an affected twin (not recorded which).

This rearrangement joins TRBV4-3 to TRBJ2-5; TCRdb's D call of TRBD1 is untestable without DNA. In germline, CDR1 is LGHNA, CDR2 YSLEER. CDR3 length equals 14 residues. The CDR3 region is CASSQDWGGETQYF.

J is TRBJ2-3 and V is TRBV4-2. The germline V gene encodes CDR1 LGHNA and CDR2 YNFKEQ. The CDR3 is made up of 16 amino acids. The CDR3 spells CASSLRLLSGTDTQYF.

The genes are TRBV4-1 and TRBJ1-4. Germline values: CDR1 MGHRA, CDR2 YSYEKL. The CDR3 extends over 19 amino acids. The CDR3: CASSQSLAGGGSVYEKLFF.

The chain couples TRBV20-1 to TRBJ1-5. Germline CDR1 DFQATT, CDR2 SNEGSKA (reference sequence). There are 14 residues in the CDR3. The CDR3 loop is CSARVPGHNQPQHF.

The CDR3 protein is CASSHRELRGPTNEKLFF. The chain recombines TRBV3-1 with TRBJ1-4; the D call of TRBD1 rests on TCRdb alone, since no DNA is present to check it. Germline lookup yields CDR1 LGHDT and CDR2 YNNKEL (reference sequence). This CDR3 has 18 amino acids.

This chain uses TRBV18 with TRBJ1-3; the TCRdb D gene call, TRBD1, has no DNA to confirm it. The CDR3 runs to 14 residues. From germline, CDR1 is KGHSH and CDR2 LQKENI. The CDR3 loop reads CASSPDRTRNTIYF.

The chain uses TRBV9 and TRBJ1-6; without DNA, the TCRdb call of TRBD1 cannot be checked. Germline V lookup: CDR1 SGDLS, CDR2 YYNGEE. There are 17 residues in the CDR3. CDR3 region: CASSVSQGSPASSPLHF.

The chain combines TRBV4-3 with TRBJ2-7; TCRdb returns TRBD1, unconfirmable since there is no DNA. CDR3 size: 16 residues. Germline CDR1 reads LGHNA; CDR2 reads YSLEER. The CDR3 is CASSQDLNRVTYEQYF.

CDR3 in amino acids: CASRSTTSYNEQFF. V usage is TRBV5-1 and J usage is TRBJ2-1. Per the germline V gene, CDR1 is SGHRS and CDR2 is YFSETQ. This CDR3 spans 14 amino acids.

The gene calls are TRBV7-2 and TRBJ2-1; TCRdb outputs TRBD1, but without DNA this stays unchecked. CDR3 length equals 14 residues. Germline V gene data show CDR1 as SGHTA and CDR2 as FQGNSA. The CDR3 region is CASSLQGGVGEQFF.

The CDR3 loop reads CSAQAGLAGGSSYNEQFF. The V and J genes are TRBV20-1 and TRBJ2-1; with no DNA, the TCRdb D assignment of TRBD2 cannot be verified. Germline loops: CDR1 DFQATT, CDR2 SNEGSKA (reference sequence). The CDR3 runs 18 residues.

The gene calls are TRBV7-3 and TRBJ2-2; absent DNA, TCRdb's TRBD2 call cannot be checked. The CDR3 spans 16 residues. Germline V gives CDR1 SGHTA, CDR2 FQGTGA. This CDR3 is CASSLTTSGRTGELFF.

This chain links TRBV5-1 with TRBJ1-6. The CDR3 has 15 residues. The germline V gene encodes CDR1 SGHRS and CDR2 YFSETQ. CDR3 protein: CASSLDRIGNSPLHF. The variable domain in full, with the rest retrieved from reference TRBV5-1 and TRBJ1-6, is KAGVTQTPRYLIKTRGQQVTLSCSPISGHRSVSWYQQTPGQGLQFLFEYFSETQRNKGNFPGRFSGRQFSNSRSEMNVSTLELGDSALYLCASSLDRIGNSPLHFGNGTRLTVT.

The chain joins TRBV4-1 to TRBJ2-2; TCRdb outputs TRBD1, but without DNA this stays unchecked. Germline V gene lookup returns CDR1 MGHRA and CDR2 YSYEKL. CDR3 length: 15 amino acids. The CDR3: CASSLRDSNTGELFF.

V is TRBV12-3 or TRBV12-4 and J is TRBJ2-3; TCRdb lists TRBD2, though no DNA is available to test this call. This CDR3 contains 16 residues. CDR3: CASRETSGGHTDTQYF.

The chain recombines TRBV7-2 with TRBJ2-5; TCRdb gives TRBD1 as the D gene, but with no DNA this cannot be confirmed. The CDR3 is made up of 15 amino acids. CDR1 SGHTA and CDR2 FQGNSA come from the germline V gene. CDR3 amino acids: CASSLGAGAQETQYF.

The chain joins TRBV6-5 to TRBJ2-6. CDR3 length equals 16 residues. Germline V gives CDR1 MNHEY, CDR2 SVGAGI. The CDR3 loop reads CASSYSFAIWANVLTF.

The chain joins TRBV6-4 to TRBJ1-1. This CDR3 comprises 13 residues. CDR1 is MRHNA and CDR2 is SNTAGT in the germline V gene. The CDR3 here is CASSDSRDTEAFF.

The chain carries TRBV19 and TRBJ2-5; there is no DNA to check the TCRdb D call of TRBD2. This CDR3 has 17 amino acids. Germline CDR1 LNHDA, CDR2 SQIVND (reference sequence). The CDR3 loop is CASSIGYRRDLQETQYF.

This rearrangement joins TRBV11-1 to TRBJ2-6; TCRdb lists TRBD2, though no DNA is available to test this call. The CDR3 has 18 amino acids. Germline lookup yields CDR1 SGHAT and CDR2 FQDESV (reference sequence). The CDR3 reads CASSLGAGPSSGANVLTF.

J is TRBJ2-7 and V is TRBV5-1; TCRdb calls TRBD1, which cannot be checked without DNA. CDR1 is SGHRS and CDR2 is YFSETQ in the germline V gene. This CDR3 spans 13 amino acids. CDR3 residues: CASRPLDSYEQYF.

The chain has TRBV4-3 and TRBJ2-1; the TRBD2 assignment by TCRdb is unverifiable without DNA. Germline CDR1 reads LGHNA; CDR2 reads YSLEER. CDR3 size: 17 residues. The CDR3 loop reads CASSPLAWYLSYNEQFF.

CDR3: CASSLVGVKKIDTQYF. The V call is TRBV7-8, the J call TRBJ2-3; TCRdb proposes TRBD1, but this gene call is untestable without DNA. This CDR3 has 16 residues. The germline gives CDR1 SGHVS, CDR2 FQNEAQ.

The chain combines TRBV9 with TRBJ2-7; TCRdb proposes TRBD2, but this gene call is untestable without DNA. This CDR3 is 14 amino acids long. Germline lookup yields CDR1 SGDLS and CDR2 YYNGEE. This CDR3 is CASSADPPAYEQYF.

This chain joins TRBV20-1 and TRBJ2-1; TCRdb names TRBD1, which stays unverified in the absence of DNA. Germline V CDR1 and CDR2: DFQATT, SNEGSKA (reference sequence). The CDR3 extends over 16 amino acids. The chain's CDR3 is CSAPLGAPSSYNEQFF.